This T cell receptor beta chain was documented in a study of cytomegalovirus exposure and HLA in healthy donors. Findings and caveats of the study: Earlier analysis looked at TCR beta V segments, and most were productive about 87% or about 30% of the time. What a later analysis showed was that several of the most significant clusters appeared linked to common viral pathogens. TCR beta chains numbering more than 150 were designated cytomegalovirus-associated.

PCR amplification relied on 60 Vbeta primers (plus 13 Jbeta primers). Authors' methods: An analysis performed later counted around 80 million unique TCR beta chains (roughly 11 million of them shared). Some clones are missing from TCRdb's copy, which holds only in-frame ones; the method was immunoSEQ multiplex PCR. D and trimming were read from the DNA, whereas the V and J calls and clone size are those reported in that table. The sample consists of 130,000 to 150,000 clones, around 80% of them appearing once. V dropped 6 bases and J dropped 5 bases, with 20 bases sitting between them. Germline V gives CDR1 WNHNN, CDR2 SYGVQD (reference sequence). This CDR3 contains 15 residues. There are a few counts of this clone. Its antigen is unidentified.

V is TRBV10-1 and J is TRBJ2-7, with D hard to call. This TCR was recovered from a man younger than 40 in good health and CMV-seronegative. Sequenced material: PBMCs. CDR3 nucleotides: TGCGCCAGCAGCGCTGGGCACCCTTCGTTGGACGAGCAGTACTTC. Its translation: CASSAGHPSLDEQYF.